The next 14 T cell receptor beta chains were all read from a single sample in a study of T cell repertoires in ileal Crohn's disease. Generated by immunoSEQ multiplex PCR, the TCRdb table keeps only in-frame clones and is missing some. Among under 5,000 clones listed, around 76% were seen once. The sequenced sample was ileal tissue. Receptor source: an adult with Crohn's disease.

The genes are TRBV5-1 and TRBJ1-2; no clear D gene. The length of the CDR3 is 14 residues. The germline V and J ends were trimmed by 4 bases and 9 bases, with 19 bases remaining between them. The germline V gene encodes CDR1 SGHRS and CDR2 YFSETQ. CDR3 DNA: TGCGCCAGCAGCCCCTCCGCGGGGATTGGTAGCTACACCTTC. The encoded protein is CASSPSAGIGSYTF. The complete variable domain, with remaining parts taken from reference TRBV5-1 and TRBJ1-2, reads KAGVTQTPRYLIKTRGQQVTLSCSPISGHRSVSWYQQTPGQGLQFLFEYFSETQRNKGNFPGRFSGRQFSNSRSEMNVSTLELGDSALYLCASSPSAGIGSYTFGSGTRLTVV.

The CDR3 DNA is TGTGCCACCAGCAGAGAAGGACTAGCGATGGGAGAGACCCAGTACTTC. Protein product: CATSREGLAMGETQYF. The V gene is TRBV15, the J gene TRBJ2-5, with 9 bases identical to TRBD2. V lost 0 bases and J lost 4; bases outside the gene matches: 6. Germline loops: CDR1 LNHNV, CDR2 YYDKDF (reference sequence). The CDR3 is made up of 16 amino acids.

J is TRBJ2-5 and V is TRBV4-3; TRBD1 matches at 9 bases. In germline, CDR1 is LGHNA, CDR2 YSLEER. This CDR3 is 17 amino acids long. V dropped 3 bases and J dropped 5; count of bases not matched to a gene: 13. CDR3 amino acids: CASSQEPGTGYGETQYF. The DNA for the CDR3 is TGCGCCAGCAGCCAGGAACCCGGGACAGGGTATGGGGAGACCCAGTACTTC.

The CDR3 spells CATSREARGYYYSKNIQYF. The CDR3 DNA reads as TGTGCCACCAGCAGAGAGGCCAGGGGGTATTATTACTCCAAAAACATTCAGTACTTC. J is TRBJ2-4 and V is TRBV15; TRBD1 agrees at 7 bases. CDR1 LNHNV and CDR2 YYDKDF come from the germline V gene (reference sequence). V shed 0 bases, J shed 2 bases, and the junction held 13 bases outside the gene matches. The CDR3 sequence is 19 residues long.

About this clone: One junction end disagrees with the germline gene, perhaps due to a read error. The J gene is TRBJ1-5, the V gene TRBV5-5; 7 positions agree with TRBD1. The germline V gene encodes CDR1 SGHKS and CDR2 YYEKEE (reference sequence). There are 15 residues in the CDR3. The CDR3 DNA sequence: TGTGCCAGCAGTTTGGGACAGATTAGCAATCAGCCCCAGCATTTT. Translated, it gives CASSLGQISNQPQHF.

The genes are TRBV7-2 and TRBJ2-2, with 8 nucleotides matching TRBD1. J gave up 6 bases and V 1 base, and 7 bases lay outside the gene matches. The CDR3 consists of 16 residues. The germline CDR1 and CDR2 sequences are SGHTA and FQGNSA. The CDR3 region has the DNA TGTGCCAGCAGCTTAGGTTGGACAGGGAGGTCCGGGGAGCTGTTTTTT. This encodes CASSLGWTGRSGELFF.

This chain links TRBV27 with TRBJ1-1; 7 positions match TRBD1. Germline V lookup: CDR1 MNHEY, CDR2 SMNVEV (reference sequence). V trimming: 5 bases; J trimming: 4 bases; junction bases outside the gene matches: 4. This CDR3 has 13 amino acids. The DNA of the CDR3 is TGTGCCAGCAGTATCGACAGGGCCACTGAAGCTTTCTTT. Its translation: CASSIDRATEAFF.

The chain carries TRBV7-2 and TRBJ1-1; D might be TRBD1 (6 bases). The V end lost 4 bases, the J end lost 10 bases, and 16 bases lay between the germline ends. Germline V CDR1 and CDR2: SGHTA, FQGNSA. The CDR3 runs to 13 residues. The CDR3 DNA follows: TGTGCCAGCAGCTCGCTACAGGACAGCAGAGCTTTCTTT. It is translated as CASSSLQDSRAFF. Drawing the rest from reference TRBV7-2 and TRBJ1-1, the complete variable domain is GAGVSQSPSNKVTEKGKDVELRCDPISGHTALYWYRQSLGQGLEFLIYFQGNSAPDKSGLPSDRFSAERTGGSVSTLTIQRTQQEDSAVYLCASSSLQDSRAFFGQGTRLTVV.

The chain links TRBV4-1 to TRBJ2-2, with 9 bases matching TRBD1. J gave up 6 bases and V 4 bases, and 6 bases lay outside the gene matches. The germline CDR1 and CDR2 sequences are MGHRA and YSYEKL. CDR3 size: 15 residues. CDR3 bases: TGCGCCAGCAGCCCAGACAGGGGGAATGCCGGGGAGCTGTTTTTT. Residues: CASSPDRGNAGELFF.

The rearrangement links TRBV4-3 to TRBJ2-7, with 8 bases identical to TRBD2. CDR3 length: 18 amino acids. Per germline, CDR1 LGHNA and CDR2 YSLEER. V lost 3 bases, J lost 2 bases, and 15 bases stayed unmatched. The CDR3 nucleotides read TGCGCCAGCAGCCAGCAAGCGGGGGCGGGGGCTCTTACCTACGAGCAGTACTTC. Its translation: CASSQQAGAGALTYEQYF.

The genes are TRBV2 and TRBJ2-1, with no clear D. The CDR3 contains 15 residues. Germline CDR1 SNHLY, CDR2 FYNNEI. Trimming stripped 4 bases from V and 0 bases from J, with 10 bases between. The DNA of the CDR3 is TGTGCCAGCAGTGCTGACTTCGGCTCCTACAATGAGCAGTTCTTC. Translating it yields CASSADFGSYNEQFF.

The chain couples TRBV7-9 to TRBJ2-7; no reliable D call. V shed 4 bases and J shed 5 bases, with 9 bases lying between them. Germline CDR1 SEHNR, CDR2 FQNEAQ (reference sequence). CDR3 length equals 12 residues. CDR3 bases: TGTGCCAGCAGCTACCTCCGGGACGAGCAGTACTTC. It yields the protein CASSYLRDEQYF.

The gene calls are TRBV7-3 and TRBJ2-1, with a tentative D call TRBD1 (5 bases). CDR1 and CDR2 (germline): SGHTA, FQGTGA. Trimming pared 5 bases from V and 6 bases from J, leaving 11 bases between. CDR3 length equals 13 residues. The CDR3 DNA is TGTGCCAGCAGCCCCCTTAGGGGCAATGAGCAGTTCTTC. Protein product: CASSPLRGNEQFF. The full variable domain, in which reference TRBV7-3 and TRBJ2-1 provide the parts outside the CDR3, is GAGVSQTPSNKVTEKGKYVELRCDPISGHTALYWYRQSLGQGPEFLIYFQGTGAADDSGLPNDRFFAVRPEGSVSTLKIQRTERGDSAVYLCASSPLRGNEQFFGPGTRLTVL.

The genes are TRBV7-9 and TRBJ2-1, with D maybe TRBD2 (6 bases). The CDR3 contains 18 residues. From germline, CDR1 is SEHNR and CDR2 FQNEAQ (reference sequence). V shed 1 base and J shed 4 bases, with 20 bases lying between them. In nucleotides, the CDR3 is TGTGCCAGCAGCTTAGACATAAATAGCGGACCTTCTTACAATGAGCAGTTCTTC. It translates to CASSLDINSGPSYNEQFF.